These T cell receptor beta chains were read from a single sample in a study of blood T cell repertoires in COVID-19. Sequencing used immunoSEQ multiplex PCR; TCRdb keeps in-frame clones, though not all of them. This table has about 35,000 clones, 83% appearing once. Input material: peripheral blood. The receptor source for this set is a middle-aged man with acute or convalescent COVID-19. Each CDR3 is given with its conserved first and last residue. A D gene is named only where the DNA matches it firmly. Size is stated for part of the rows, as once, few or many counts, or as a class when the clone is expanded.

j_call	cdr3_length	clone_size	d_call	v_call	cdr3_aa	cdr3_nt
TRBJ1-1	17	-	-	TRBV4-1	CASSQEGQASMNTEAFF	TGCGCCAGCAGCCAAGAGGGGCAGGCCTCCATGAACACTGAAGCTTTCTTT
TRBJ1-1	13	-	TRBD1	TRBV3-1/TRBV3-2	CASAPGGNTEAFF	TGTGCCAGCGCGCCAGGGGGGAACACTGAAGCTTTCTTT
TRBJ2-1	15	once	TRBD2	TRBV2	CASRALAGGFDEQFF	TGTGCCAGCAGAGCCCTAGCGGGAGGTTTTGATGAGCAGTTCTTC
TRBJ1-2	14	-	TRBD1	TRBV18	CASSKGASNYGYTF	TGTGCCAGCTCAAAGGGGGCCTCTAACTATGGCTACACCTTC
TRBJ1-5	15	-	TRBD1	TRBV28	CASSNRGQVDQPQHF	TGTGCCAGCAGTAACAGGGGGCAGGTGGATCAGCCCCAGCATTTT
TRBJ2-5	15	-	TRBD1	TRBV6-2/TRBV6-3	CASSYGTGEAETQYF	TGTGCCAGCAGTTACGGGACAGGGGAGGCGGAGACCCAGTACTTC
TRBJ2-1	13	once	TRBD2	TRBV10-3	CAATGTSLDEQFF	TGTGCCGCCACCGGGACTAGCCTGGATGAGCAGTTCTTC
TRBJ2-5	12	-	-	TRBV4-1	CASSQVRETQYF	TGCGCCAGCAGCCAAGTCCGGGAGACCCAGTACTTC
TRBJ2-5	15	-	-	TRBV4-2	CASSQDPGGGETQYF	TGTGCCAGCAGCCAAGATCCGGGGGGCGGAGAGACCCAGTACTTC
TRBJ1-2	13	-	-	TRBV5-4	CASSLRGIYGYTF	TGTGCCAGCAGCTTGCGGGGGATATATGGCTACACCTTC
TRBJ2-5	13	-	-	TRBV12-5	CASSGKSQETQYF	TGTGCTAGTAGCGGAAAAAGCCAAGAGACCCAGTACTTC
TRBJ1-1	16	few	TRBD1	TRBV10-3	CAISEPRAGGGTEAFF	TGTGCCATCAGTGAGCCTCGAGCAGGGGGCGGCACTGAAGCTTTCTTT
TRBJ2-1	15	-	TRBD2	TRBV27	CASSLKASGRNEQFF	TGTGCCAGCAGTTTAAAGGCTAGCGGGAGAAATGAGCAGTTCTTC
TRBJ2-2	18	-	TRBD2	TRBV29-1	CSVRKASGGAGGTGELFF	TGCAGCGTAAGGAAGGCTAGCGGGGGGGCAGGAGGCACCGGGGAGCTGTTTTTT
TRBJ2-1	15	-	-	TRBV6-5	CASSPDRPIDNEQFF	TGTGCCAGCAGCCCGGACAGACCGATCGACAATGAGCAGTTCTTC
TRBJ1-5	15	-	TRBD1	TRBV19	CASSGQGAGNQPQHF	TGTGCCAGTAGTGGGCAGGGGGCGGGCAATCAGCCCCAGCATTTT
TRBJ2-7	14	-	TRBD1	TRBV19	CASSIGTGTYEQYF	TGTGCCAGTAGTATCGGGACAGGGACCTACGAGCAGTACTTC
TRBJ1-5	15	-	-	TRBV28	CASNFWGRSNQPQHF	TGTGCCAGCAACTTTTGGGGGAGGAGCAATCAGCCCCAGCATTTT
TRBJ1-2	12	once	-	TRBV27	CASSFRGIGCTF	TGTGCCAGCAGCTTTCGTGGTATTGGCTGCACCTTC
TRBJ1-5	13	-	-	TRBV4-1	CASSRGVEQPQHF	TGCGCCAGCAGCCGGGGCGTGGAGCAGCCCCAGCATTTT
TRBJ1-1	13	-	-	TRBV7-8	CASSFDSSQGAFF	TGTGCCAGCAGCTTCGACTCTTCGCAGGGGGCTTTCTTT
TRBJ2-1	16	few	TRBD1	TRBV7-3	CASSSTGLQGANEQFF	TGTGCCAGCAGCTCGACCGGCCTACAGGGGGCCAATGAGCAGTTCTTC
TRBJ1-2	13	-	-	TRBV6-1	CASSEVAVYGYTF	TGTGCCAGCAGTGAAGTGGCAGTCTATGGCTACACCTTC
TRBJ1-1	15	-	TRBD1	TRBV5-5	CASSPRTGLNTEAFF	TGTGCCAGCAGCCCGCGGACAGGCTTGAACACTGAAGCTTTCTTT
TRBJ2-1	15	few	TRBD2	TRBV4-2	CASSQVAGEYNEQFF	TGTGCCAGCAGCCAAGTAGCGGGAGAGTACAATGAGCAGTTCTTC
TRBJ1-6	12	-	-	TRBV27	CASSETDSPLHF	TGTGCCAGCAGCGAAACTGATTCACCCCTCCACTTT
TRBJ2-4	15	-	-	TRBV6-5	CASSPIETLNYIQYF	TGTGCCAGCAGCCCAATTGAGACACTGAATTACATTCAGTACTTC
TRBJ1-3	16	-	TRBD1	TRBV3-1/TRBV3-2	CASSPMRTGTGNTIYF	TGTGCCAGCAGCCCTATGAGGACAGGTACTGGAAACACCATATATTTT
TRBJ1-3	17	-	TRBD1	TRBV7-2	CASSLVAGGLSGNTIYF	TGTGCCAGCAGCTTAGTGGCAGGGGGCTTATCTGGAAACACCATATATTTT
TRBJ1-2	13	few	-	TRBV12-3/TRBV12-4	CASSLSGFHGYTF	TGTGCCAGCAGTTTATCCGGTTTCCATGGCTACACCTTC
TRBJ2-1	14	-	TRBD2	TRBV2	CASRLWTSFGEQFF	TGTGCCAGCCGCCTATGGACTAGCTTTGGTGAGCAGTTCTTC
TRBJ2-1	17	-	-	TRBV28	CASSPPGLKKAYNEQFF	TGTGCCAGCAGTCCTCCGGGACTCAAGAAGGCCTACAATGAGCAGTTCTTC
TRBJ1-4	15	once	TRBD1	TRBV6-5	CASSRQGFIGEKLFF	TGTGCCAGCAGTCGACAGGGGTTCATCGGCGAAAAACTGTTTTTT
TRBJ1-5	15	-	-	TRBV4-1	CASSQDWPYNQPQHF	TGCGCCAGCAGCCAAGATTGGCCGTACAATCAGCCCCAGCATTTT
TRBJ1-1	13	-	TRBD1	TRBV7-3	CASSLGTDTEAFF	TGTGCCAGCAGCCTAGGGACAGACACTGAAGCTTTCTTT
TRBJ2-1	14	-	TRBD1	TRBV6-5	CASTGTGASNEQFF	TGTGCCAGCACCGGGACAGGGGCTTCAAATGAGCAGTTCTTC
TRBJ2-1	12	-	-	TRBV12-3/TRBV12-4	CASTKGTGEQFF	TGTGCCAGCACCAAAGGCACAGGTGAGCAGTTCTTC
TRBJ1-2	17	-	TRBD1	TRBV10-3	CAISPGQGLRTNYGYTF	TGTGCCATCAGCCCGGGACAGGGACTGCGTACGAACTATGGCTACACCTTC
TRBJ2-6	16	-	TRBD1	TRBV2	CASSQTGGAGANVLTF	TGTGCCAGCAGTCAGACAGGGGGCGCTGGGGCCAACGTCCTGACTTTC
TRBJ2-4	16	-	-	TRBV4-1	CASSQSESFGKNIQYF	TGCGCCAGCAGCCAGTCCGAGAGTTTCGGGAAAAACATTCAGTACTTC
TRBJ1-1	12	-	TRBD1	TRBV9	CASSSGGPEAFF	TGTGCCAGCAGCTCAGGGGGGCCTGAAGCTTTCTTT
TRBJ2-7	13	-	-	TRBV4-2	CASSQGIAGEQYF	TGTGCCAGCAGCCAAGGGATAGCCGGCGAGCAGTACTTC
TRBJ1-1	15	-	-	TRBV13	CASSLTWDMVSGAFF	TGTGCCAGCAGCTTAACTTGGGACATGGTTTCTGGTGCTTTCTTT
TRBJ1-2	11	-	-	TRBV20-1	CSASLGAGYTF	TGCAGTGCTAGCCTGGGGGCTGGCTACACCTTC
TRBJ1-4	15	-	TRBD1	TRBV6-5	CASIRDRGLSEKLFF	TGTGCCAGCATTCGCGACAGGGGGCTAAGTGAAAAACTGTTTTTT
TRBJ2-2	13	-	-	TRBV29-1	CSVEEGLAGELFF	TGCAGCGTTGAGGAGGGATTGGCCGGGGAGCTGTTTTTT